Listed below are T cell receptor beta chains from one sample, sequenced in a study of shared clonotypes between healthy human individuals. Profiled with immunoSEQ multiplex PCR; TCRdb holds only in-frame clones, not every one. The sample lists 800,000 or so clones; approximately 97% were seen once. The sequenced material came from naive CD8+ T cells sorted from blood. The receptor source for this set is a man aged 30 to 45 in good health. Both conserved end residues are part of each CDR3. The order of the fields is D gene, CDR3 length, V gene, clone size, J gene, CDR3 DNA, CDR3 protein. A D gene is named only where the DNA matches it firmly. The size entry is marked missing in some rows and otherwise reads once, few, many or a size class.

d_call: .; cdr3_length: 13; v_call: TRBV7-2; clone_size: .; j_call: TRBJ2-3; cdr3_nt: TGTGCCAGCAGCTTGATCAGCACAGATACGCAGTATTTT; cdr3_aa: CASSLISTDTQYF
d_call: .; cdr3_length: 11; v_call: TRBV7-9; clone_size: .; j_call: TRBJ1-1; cdr3_nt: TGTGCCAGCAGCTCGACAGCTGAAGCTTTCTTT; cdr3_aa: CASSSTAEAFF
d_call: .; cdr3_length: 16; v_call: TRBV29-1; clone_size: .; j_call: TRBJ2-1; cdr3_nt: TGCAGCGTTGAAGATCCGGACCCCGTGTGGCTCAATGAGCAGTTCTTC; cdr3_aa: CSVEDPDPVWLNEQFF
d_call: .; cdr3_length: 16; v_call: TRBV28; clone_size: .; j_call: TRBJ1-4; cdr3_nt: TGTGCCAGCCGCCAGCCGATGGGGGCAACTAATGAAAAACTGTTTTTT; cdr3_aa: CASRQPMGATNEKLFF
d_call: .; cdr3_length: 16; v_call: TRBV11-2; clone_size: .; j_call: TRBJ2-1; cdr3_nt: TGTGCCAGCAGCTTAGGCTGGGGACCCGACGGCGATGAGCAGTTCTTC; cdr3_aa: CASSLGWGPDGDEQFF
d_call: TRBD1; cdr3_length: 16; v_call: TRBV7-9; clone_size: .; j_call: TRBJ1-4; cdr3_nt: TGTGCCAGCAGCTTAGTCCTCAGGGGGTATAATGAAAAACTGTTTTTT; cdr3_aa: CASSLVLRGYNEKLFF
d_call: .; cdr3_length: 14; v_call: TRBV6-6; clone_size: .; j_call: TRBJ1-2; cdr3_nt: TGTGCCAGCAGTTACTCAAAGGGCAACTATGGCTACACCTTC; cdr3_aa: CASSYSKGNYGYTF
d_call: .; cdr3_length: 13; v_call: TRBV29-1; clone_size: .; j_call: TRBJ1-2; cdr3_nt: TGCAGCGTTGGTTCAGGGCGTACCTATGGCTACACCTTC; cdr3_aa: CSVGSGRTYGYTF
d_call: .; cdr3_length: 14; v_call: TRBV11-2; clone_size: .; j_call: TRBJ2-1; cdr3_nt: TGTGCCAGCAGCTTAGACGACTACGCCGTTGAGCAGTTCTTC; cdr3_aa: CASSLDDYAVEQFF
d_call: .; cdr3_length: 12; v_call: TRBV27; clone_size: .; j_call: TRBJ2-3; cdr3_nt: TGTGCCAGCATAAAGGAGGTAGATACGCAGTATTTT; cdr3_aa: CASIKEVDTQYF
d_call: .; cdr3_length: 14; v_call: TRBV19; clone_size: .; j_call: TRBJ1-2; cdr3_nt: TGTGCCAGTACCCTTGCGTTGGGAGACTATGGCTACACCTTC; cdr3_aa: CASTLALGDYGYTF
d_call: .; cdr3_length: 16; v_call: TRBV5-6; clone_size: .; j_call: TRBJ2-2; cdr3_nt: TGTGCCAGCAGCCCATTTTGGGCGGGAAACACCGGGGAGCTGTTTTTT; cdr3_aa: CASSPFWAGNTGELFF
d_call: .; cdr3_length: 10; v_call: TRBV11-2; clone_size: .; j_call: TRBJ2-7; cdr3_nt: TGTGCCAGCAGCGGTTACGAGCAGTACTTC; cdr3_aa: CASSGYEQYF
d_call: .; cdr3_length: 13; v_call: TRBV5-4; clone_size: .; j_call: TRBJ2-2; cdr3_nt: TGTGCCAGCAGCTCCGGAGCCGCGGAGGAGCTGTTTTTT; cdr3_aa: CASSSGAAEELFF
d_call: .; cdr3_length: 15; v_call: TRBV6-1; clone_size: once; j_call: TRBJ2-1; cdr3_nt: TGTGCCAGCAGTGAAGATGGGACTGGGTACAATGAGCAGTTCTTC; cdr3_aa: CASSEDGTGYNEQFF
d_call: .; cdr3_length: 14; v_call: TRBV11-2; clone_size: .; j_call: TRBJ1-1; cdr3_nt: TGTGCCAGCAGCTTAGGTCTGTTGGCAGGCGAAGCTTTCTTT; cdr3_aa: CASSLGLLAGEAFF
d_call: TRBD2; cdr3_length: 17; v_call: TRBV27; clone_size: .; j_call: TRBJ2-1; cdr3_nt: TGTGCCAGCAGACTAGCGGGAGGGCCGAGGGACGACAATGAGCAGTTCTTC; cdr3_aa: CASRLAGGPRDDNEQFF
d_call: .; cdr3_length: 12; v_call: TRBV19; clone_size: .; j_call: TRBJ1-5; cdr3_nt: TGTGCCAGTCGACAGGACAATCAGCCCCAGCATTTT; cdr3_aa: CASRQDNQPQHF
d_call: .; cdr3_length: 13; v_call: TRBV11-3; clone_size: .; j_call: TRBJ1-1; cdr3_nt: TGTGCCAGCAGAGGCGGGGCGAACACTGAAGCTTTCTTT; cdr3_aa: CASRGGANTEAFF
d_call: TRBD1; cdr3_length: 17; v_call: TRBV7-9; clone_size: .; j_call: TRBJ2-7; cdr3_nt: TGTGCCAGCAGTGGCCTCGACAGGGGAAAGAGCCCCTACGAGCAGTACTTC; cdr3_aa: CASSGLDRGKSPYEQYF
d_call: TRBD1; cdr3_length: 15; v_call: TRBV6-5; clone_size: .; j_call: TRBJ2-7; cdr3_nt: TGTGCCAGCAGTTACTCACAGGGGTCGACCTACGAGCAGTACTTC; cdr3_aa: CASSYSQGSTYEQYF
d_call: .; cdr3_length: 16; v_call: TRBV7-6; clone_size: .; j_call: TRBJ1-2; cdr3_nt: TGTGCCAGCAGCCCCGGGTCAACTCCTATTACCTATGGCTACACCTTC; cdr3_aa: CASSPGSTPITYGYTF
d_call: TRBD2; cdr3_length: 19; v_call: TRBV28; clone_size: .; j_call: TRBJ2-1; cdr3_nt: TGTGCCAGCAAGACGGCTAGCGGGGGAACTCCCAACTCCTACAATGAGCAGTTCTTC; cdr3_aa: CASKTASGGTPNSYNEQFF
d_call: .; cdr3_length: 12; v_call: TRBV7-2; clone_size: .; j_call: TRBJ2-1; cdr3_nt: TGTGCCAGCAGCATAGATTACAATGAGCAGTTCTTC; cdr3_aa: CASSIDYNEQFF
d_call: TRBD1; cdr3_length: 17; v_call: TRBV7-9; clone_size: .; j_call: TRBJ1-4; cdr3_nt: TGTGCCAGCAGCTTCAGGGACAGGGGTTTAGCTAATGAAAAACTGTTTTTT; cdr3_aa: CASSFRDRGLANEKLFF
d_call: .; cdr3_length: 17; v_call: TRBV27; clone_size: .; j_call: TRBJ2-7; cdr3_nt: TGTGCCAGCAGTCCCCTAACTGTTGCTCCTCTGCCTAGCGAGCAGTACTTC; cdr3_aa: CASSPLTVAPLPSEQYF
d_call: .; cdr3_length: 14; v_call: TRBV5-1; clone_size: .; j_call: TRBJ2-7; cdr3_nt: TGCGCCAGCAGCCCGGGTGGCGGGGCCTACGAGCAGTACTTC; cdr3_aa: CASSPGGGAYEQYF